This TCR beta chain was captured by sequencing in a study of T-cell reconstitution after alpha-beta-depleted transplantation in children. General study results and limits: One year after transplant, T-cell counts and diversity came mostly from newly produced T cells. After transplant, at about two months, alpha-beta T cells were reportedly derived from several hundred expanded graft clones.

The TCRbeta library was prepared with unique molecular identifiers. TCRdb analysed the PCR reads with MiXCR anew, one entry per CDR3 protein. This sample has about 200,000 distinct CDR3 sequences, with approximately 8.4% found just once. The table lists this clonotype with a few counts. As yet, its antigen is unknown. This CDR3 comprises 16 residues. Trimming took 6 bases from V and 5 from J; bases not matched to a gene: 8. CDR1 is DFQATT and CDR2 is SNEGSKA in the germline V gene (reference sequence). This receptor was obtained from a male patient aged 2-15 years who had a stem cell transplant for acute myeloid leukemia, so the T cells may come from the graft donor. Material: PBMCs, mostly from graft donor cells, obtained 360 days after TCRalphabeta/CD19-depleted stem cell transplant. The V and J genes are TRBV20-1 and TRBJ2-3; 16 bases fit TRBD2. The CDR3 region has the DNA TGCAGTGCGGATACCGGGACTAGCGGGGGGGGAGATACGCAGTATTTT. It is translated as CSADTGTSGGGDTQYF.